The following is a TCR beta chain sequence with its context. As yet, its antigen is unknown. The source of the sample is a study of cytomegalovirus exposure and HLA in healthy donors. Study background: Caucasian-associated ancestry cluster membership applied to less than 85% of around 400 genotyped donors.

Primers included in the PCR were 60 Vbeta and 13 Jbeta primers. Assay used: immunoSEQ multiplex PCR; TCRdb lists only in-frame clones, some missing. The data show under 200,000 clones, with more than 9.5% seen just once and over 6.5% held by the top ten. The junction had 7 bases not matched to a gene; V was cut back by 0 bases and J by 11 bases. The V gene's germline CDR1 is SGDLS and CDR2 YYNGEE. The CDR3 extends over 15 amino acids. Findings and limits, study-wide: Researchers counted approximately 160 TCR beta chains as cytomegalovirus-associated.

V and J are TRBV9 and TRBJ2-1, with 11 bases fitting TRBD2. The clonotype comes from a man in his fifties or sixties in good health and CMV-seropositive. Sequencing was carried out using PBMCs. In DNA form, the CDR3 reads TGTGCCAGCAGCGTAGGCCTAGGACTAGCGGGCCAGCAGTTCTTC. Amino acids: CASSVGLGLAGQQFF.